This T cell receptor (beta chain) was found in a study of CD8 T cells in Susac syndrome. Study-wide points: It was acknowledged by the study that relatively few individuals were included in its TCR sequencing and HLA analysis.

Comments on this clonotype: Antigen: not known.

The T cells that were sequenced for TCR beta were CD8+ and CD4+ cells from blood. In contrast to the negatively isolated CD8+ and CD4+ T cells, TEMRA cells were FACS-enriched. The CDR3 consists of 16 residues. Trimming shortened V by 3 bases and J by 5 bases, and 16 bases separated the two germline ends. The germline V gene encodes CDR1 SGHAT and CDR2 FQNNGV. It was with random hexamers that roughly 0.5 to 1 ug RNA was reverse transcribed. Amplification of TCR beta CDR3 used immunoSEQ multiplex PCR across 54 Vbeta and 13 Jbeta. TCRdb fed the immunoSEQ multiplex PCR reads into MiXCR, producing one record per CDR3 protein. The repertoire holds over 300,000 distinct CDR3 sequences, around 92% seen once, with roughly 0.059% in the top ten.

This sequence originates from a human donor with multiple sclerosis. The chain joins TRBV11-2 to TRBJ2-2; D may be TRBD1 (6 bases). The sequenced sample was CD4+ T cells from PBMCs. The CDR3 nucleotides read TGTGCCAGCAGCTTGCGACAGGTTAAGGGTACCGGGGAGCTGTTTTTT. It encodes CASSLRQVKGTGELFF. Looking up the rest from reference TRBV11-2 and TRBJ2-2 gives the full variable domain: EAGVAQSPRYKIIEKRQSVAFWCNPISGHATLYWYQQILGQGPKLLIQFQNNGVVDDSQLPKDRFSAERLKGVDSTLKIQPAKLEDSAVYLCASSLRQVKGTGELFFGEGSRLTVL.